Below, one T cell receptor (beta chain) is given with its context. The antigen remains unidentified. Researchers ran the PCR with 60 Vbeta and 13 Jbeta primers. Clones were sequenced by immunoSEQ multiplex PCR, and TCRdb holds only the in-frame ones, with some missing. The table shows about 110,000 clones, with about 80% occurring only once. This sample is drawn from a study of cytomegalovirus exposure and HLA in healthy donors. Overall study findings and caveats: Later on, analysis showed that most CMV-associated TCR beta chains appeared to be HLA-restricted. A likely sequencing artifact accounted for one observed cluster of highly shared sequence variants. The study found most TCR sequences rare, yet found some public TCRs in many donors. Indistinguishable V segments such as TRBV6-2 and TRBV6-3 were excluded.

Germline CDR1 and CDR2: SEHNR and FQNEAQ (reference sequence). The CDR3 length is 15 residues. Trimming cost V 4 bases and J 4 bases, with 14 bases left between them. The chain carries TRBV7-9 and TRBJ2-1, with D possibly TRBD1 on 6 matching bases. Sequenced input: PBMCs. The TCR originated in a man aged 25-45 years in good health and CMV-seropositive. For the CDR3, the DNA is TGTGCCAGCAGCTCACAGGGACCCCCTTACAATGAGCAGTTCTTC. It encodes CASSSQGPPYNEQFF.